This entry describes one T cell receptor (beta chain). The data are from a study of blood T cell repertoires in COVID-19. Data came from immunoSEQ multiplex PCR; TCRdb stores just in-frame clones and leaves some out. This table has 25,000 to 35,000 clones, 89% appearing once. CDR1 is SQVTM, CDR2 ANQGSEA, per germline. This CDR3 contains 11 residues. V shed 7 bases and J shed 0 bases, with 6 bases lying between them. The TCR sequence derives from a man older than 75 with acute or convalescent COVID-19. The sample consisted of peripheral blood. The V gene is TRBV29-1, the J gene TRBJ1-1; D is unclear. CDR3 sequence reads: CSASVNTEAFF. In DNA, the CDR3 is TGCAGCGCTAGCGTGAACACTGAAGCTTTCTTT.